A selection of T cell receptor beta chains follows, all from one sample in a study of post-analysis software for immune sequencing data. One entry per CDR3 protein, called by TCRdb with MiXCR from the PCR reads. The table includes hundreds of thousands of distinct CDR3 sequences, 30% detected once. The specimen sequenced was blood. The receptors were gathered from a girl between 5 and 17 years old with multiple sclerosis. Both conserved end residues are part of each CDR3. D genes are given only for firm matches. Clone size is not always given. Where it is, it says once, few, many or a class for expanded clones.

TRBV12-3/TRBV12-4	TRBJ1-2	-	-	CASRPGVGYTF	TGTGCCAGCAGGCCCGGTGTGGGCTACACCTTC
TRBV10-2	TRBJ2-2	TRBD2	-	CASGPTSPNTGELFF	TGCGCCAGCGGCCCGACTAGCCCGAACACCGGGGAGCTGTTTTTT
TRBV5-5	TRBJ2-7	TRBD1	-	CASSPIVGTGRSSYEQYF	TGTGCCAGCAGCCCAATTGTGGGGACAGGGAGGAGTTCCTACGAGCAGTACTTC
TRBV9	TRBJ2-5	-	-	CASSVRGLGETQYF	TGTGCCAGCAGCGTCAGGGGTTTGGGGGAGACCCAGTACTTC
TRBV12-3/TRBV12-4	TRBJ2-6	-	few	CASTLGGANVLTF	TGTGCCAGCACCCTCGGGGGGGCCAACGTCCTGACTTTC
TRBV6-5	TRBJ1-2	TRBD1	-	CASSYSRDRVSHGYTF	TGTGCCAGCAGTTATTCCCGGGACAGGGTTTCGCATGGCTACACCTTC
TRBV20-1	TRBJ2-3	-	-	CSADARGSTDTQYF	TGCAGTGCCGACGCCCGCGGTAGCACAGATACGCAGTATTTT
TRBV7-2	TRBJ2-3	TRBD1	-	CASSHGQGGTDTQYF	TGTGCCAGCAGCCACGGACAGGGAGGCACAGATACGCAGTATTTT
TRBV14	TRBJ1-2	-	-	CASGRTSYGYTF	TGTGCCAGCGGCCGAACCAGCTATGGCTACACCTTC
TRBV28	TRBJ2-3	-	few	CASTTRMRVTQYF	TGTGCCAGCACAACTAGGATGAGGGTTACGCAGTATTTT
TRBV7-2	TRBJ1-2	-	few	CASSLAPGLDGYTF	TGTGCCAGCAGCTTAGCTCCAGGGCTTGATGGCTACACCTTC
TRBV10-3	TRBJ1-2	-	-	CAISETGDNGYTF	TGTGCCATCAGTGAAACGGGGGATAATGGCTACACCTTC
TRBV15	TRBJ2-7	TRBD1	few	CATSRIHGTGSYEQYF	TGTGCCACCAGCAGAATACACGGGACAGGTTCCTACGAGCAGTACTTC
TRBV20-1	TRBJ2-7	TRBD2	-	CSAGWGLPYEQYF	TGCAGTGCTGGATGGGGACTACCCTACGAGCAGTACTTC
TRBV6-1	TRBJ2-7	TRBD2	-	CASSEWRTSGRVMYEQYF	TGTGCCAGCAGTGAATGGCGGACTAGCGGGAGGGTAATGTACGAGCAGTACTTC
TRBV5-1	TRBJ2-3	TRBD2	-	CASSPAGGLIDTQYF	TGCGCCAGCAGCCCCGCGGGGGGCCTTATAGATACGCAGTATTTT
TRBV28	TRBJ1-5	-	few	CASSGESQPQHF	TGTGCCAGCAGTGGTGAAAGTCAGCCCCAGCATTTT
TRBV29-1	TRBJ2-7	-	few	CSVRDTNYEQYF	TGCAGCGTAAGGGACACAAACTACGAGCAGTACTTC
TRBV20-1	TRBJ1-6	-	-	CSARDFFEAAYNSPLHF	TGCAGTGCTAGAGATTTTTTCGAGGCCGCTTATAATTCACCCCTCCACTTT
TRBV6-5	TRBJ1-1	-	-	CASSPQGRGNTEAFF	TGTGCCAGCAGCCCCCAGGGTCGCGGGAACACTGAAGCTTTCTTT
TRBV6-2/TRBV6-3	TRBJ1-1	-	few	CASSYSANRDLIAFF	TGTGCCAGCAGTTACTCTGCCAACCGGGACCTGATAGCTTTCTTT
TRBV28	TRBJ2-7	TRBD2	-	CASSLSSASGLRTYEQYF	TGTGCCAGCAGTTTATCTTCAGCTAGCGGGTTGCGAACCTACGAGCAGTACTTC
TRBV10-3	TRBJ2-7	-	few	CAISSRVGTGSYF	-
TRBV7-2	TRBJ2-1	-	many	CASSLYGTYNEQFF	TGTGCCAGCAGCTTATACGGTACCTACAATGAGCAGTTCTTC
TRBV9	TRBJ2-5	-	-	CASAHLGFGETQYF	TGTGCCAGCGCCCATCTGGGATTTGGAGAGACCCAGTACTTC
TRBV7-9	TRBJ2-7	-	-	CASSSATFIYEQYF	TGTGCCAGCAGCTCAGCCACCTTCATCTACGAGCAGTACTTC
TRBV27	TRBJ2-1	TRBD2	-	CASSFGLELREQFF	TGTGCCAGCAGTTTCGGACTAGAGCTGCGGGAGCAGTTCTTC